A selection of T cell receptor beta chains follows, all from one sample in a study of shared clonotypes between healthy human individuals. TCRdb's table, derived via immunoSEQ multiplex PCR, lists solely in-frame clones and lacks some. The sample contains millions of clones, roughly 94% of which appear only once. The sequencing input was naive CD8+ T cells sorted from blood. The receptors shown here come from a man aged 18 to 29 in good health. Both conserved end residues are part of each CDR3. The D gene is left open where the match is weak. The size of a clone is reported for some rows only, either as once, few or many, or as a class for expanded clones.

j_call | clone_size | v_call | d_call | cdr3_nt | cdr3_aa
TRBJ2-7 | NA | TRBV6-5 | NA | TGTGCCAGCAGATCGTTTGGGACTGAGTACGAGCAGTACTTC | CASRSFGTEYEQYF
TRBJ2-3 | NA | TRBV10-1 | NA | TGCGCCAGCAGTGATTCGGGGACAGATACGCAGTATTTT | CASSDSGTDTQYF
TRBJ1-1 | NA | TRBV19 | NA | TGTGCCAGTAGGAGAACTAGTGGGTTGAACACTGAAGCTTTCTTT | CASRRTSGLNTEAFF
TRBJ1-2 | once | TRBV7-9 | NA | TGTGCCAGCAGCTTAGACGATCCTAACTATGGCTACACCTTC | CASSLDDPNYGYTF
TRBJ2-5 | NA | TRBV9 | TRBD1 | TGTGCCAGCAGCCCTGAGGACAGGGAAGAGACCCAGTACTTC | CASSPEDREETQYF
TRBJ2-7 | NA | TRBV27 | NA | TGTGCCAGCAGATACGTGGGGGGGGCCGACGAGCAGTACTTC | CASRYVGGADEQYF
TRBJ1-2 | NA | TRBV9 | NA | TGTGCCAGCAGCGTAGGAGGTCAGGCTCCCACCTTC | CASSVGGQAPTF
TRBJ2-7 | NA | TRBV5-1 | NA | TGCGCCAGCAGCTCAGGAGGGTACTCCTACGAGCAGTACTTC | CASSSGGYSYEQYF
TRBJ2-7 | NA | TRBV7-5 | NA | TGTGCCAGAAGCTTAAAAGGACTAGCGGGGGGCTTTTCCTACGAGCAGTACTTC | CARSLKGLAGGFSYEQYF
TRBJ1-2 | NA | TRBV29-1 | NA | TGCAGCGTTGCTCTAGACTTGTTTTATGGCTACACCTTC | CSVALDLFYGYTF
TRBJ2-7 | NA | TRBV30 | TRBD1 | TGTGCCTGGGGACAGGACCTCTCCTACGAGCAGTACTTC | CAWGQDLSYEQYF